One and the same sample provided the 7 T cell receptor beta chains below, sequenced in a study of T cell changes during pregnancy in multiple sclerosis. TCRdb's copy holds only in-frame clones and misses some; the assay was immunoSEQ multiplex PCR. The data hold roughly 40,000 clones, with 90% observed a single time. The input for sequencing was CD4+ T cells from peripheral blood mononuclear cells, taken in the second trimester of pregnancy. The receptors come from a female donor with multiple sclerosis, enrolled in a pregnancy study.

The CDR3 reads CASSPRASGGIYTDTQYF. The CDR3 nucleotides are TGTGCCAGCTCACCACGGGCTAGCGGGGGGATTTACACAGATACGCAGTATTTT. This chain uses TRBV18 with TRBJ2-3, with 11 bases identical to TRBD2. This CDR3 region has 18 residues. Germline trimming cut 1 base from V and 2 bases from J; bases unmatched to any gene: 8. The germline V gene has CDR1 KGHSH and CDR2 LQKENI. Based on the CDR3 plus reference TRBV18 and TRBJ2-3, the full variable domain is NAGVMQNPRHLVRRRGQEARLRCSPMKGHSHVYWYRQLPEEGLKFMVYLQKENIIDESGMPKERFSAEFPKEGPSILRIQQVVRGDSAAYFCASSPRASGGIYTDTQYFGPGTRLTVL.

This sequence joins TRBV7-9 and TRBJ2-5, with 7 bases that match TRBD1. V lost 5 bases, J lost 4 bases, and 13 bases stayed unmatched. The CDR3 contains 16 residues. The V gene's germline CDR1 is SEHNR and CDR2 FQNEAQ (reference sequence). The CDR3 here is CASSPYPQGNTETQYF. The CDR3 bases are TGTGCCAGCAGCCCCTACCCACAGGGGAATACAGAGACCCAGTACTTC.

The rearrangement links TRBV5-1 to TRBJ2-3; D unresolved. The CDR3 length is 14 residues. The ends were cut back, 7 bases at V and 0 bases at J, with 12 bases in the middle. Germline CDR1 SGHRS, CDR2 YFSETQ. CDR3 DNA sequence: TGCGCCAGCTTTCTGAGCCCTAGCACAGATACGCAGTATTTT. Protein sequence: CASFLSPSTDTQYF.

This clone was seen once. The CDR3 DNA is TGTGCCAGCAGCTTACGGGGTGTTTACGAGCAGTACTTC. Translation: CASSLRGVYEQYF. The chain combines TRBV7-2 with TRBJ2-7; maybe TRBD2 (5 bases). V lost 2 bases and J 4 bases, leaving 9 bases between the germline ends. The germline CDR1 and CDR2 sequences are SGHTA and FQGNSA. The CDR3 has 13 residues.

The rearrangement uses TRBV6-4 and TRBJ2-7, with 7 bases aligning to TRBD1. The CDR3 sequence is 13 residues long. V trimming: 6 bases; J trimming: 7 bases; junction bases outside the gene matches: 9. The germline V gene has CDR1 MRHNA and CDR2 SNTAGT. The CDR3 nucleotides are TGTGCCAGCAGCCCGACAGGGAAGGGGGAGCAGTACTTC. This gives the protein CASSPTGKGEQYF.

The chain uses TRBV11-3 and TRBJ2-3; TRBD1 matches at 8 bases. Germline trimming cut 3 bases from V and 2 bases from J; bases unmatched to any gene: 1. The CDR3 is made up of 14 amino acids. Germline assignment: CDR1 SGHNT and CDR2 YENEEA. DNA of the CDR3: TGTGCCAGCAGCTTGGACAGGGCCACAGATACGCAGTATTTT. Translating it yields CASSLDRATDTQYF.

This clone was picked up a small number of times. V is TRBV30 and J is TRBJ2-2, with D possibly TRBD1 on 5 matching bases. Trimming left V 2 bases short and J 0 bases short, with 10 bases between. Germline values: CDR1 GTSNPN, CDR2 SVGIG (reference sequence). CDR3 length: 15 residues. The CDR3 sequence: CAWSQLGANTGELFF. In nucleotides, the CDR3 is TGTGCCTGGAGTCAGTTAGGGGCGAACACCGGGGAGCTGTTTTTT.